A single sample is the source of the 10 T cell receptor beta chains below, sequenced in a study of CD8 T cells in Susac syndrome. The RNA, roughly 0.45 to 1 ug, was put through reverse transcription using random hexamers. TCRdb re-derived calls from the immunoSEQ multiplex PCR reads in MiXCR, one entry per CDR3 protein. The sample contains roughly 200,000 distinct CDR3 sequences, approximately 94% of which appear only once. Sequencing was done on a sample of CD4+ T cells from PBMCs. The receptors originated from a human donor in good health.

The V gene is TRBV5-4, the J gene TRBJ2-7; 9 bases agree with TRBD1. The trim removed 5 bases at V and 5 bases at J, leaving 11 bases unmatched. This CDR3 has 15 amino acids. Per germline, CDR1 SGHNT and CDR2 YYREEE (reference sequence). CDR3 DNA sequence: TGTGCCAGCAGACCTCAAAATGACAGGGGGAACGAGCAGTACTTC. It encodes CASRPQNDRGNEQYF.

This chain links TRBV21-1 with TRBJ2-7; the D call TRBD1 from the table was never checked on the DNA. TRBV21-1 is given as a pseudogene. The CDR3 extends over 13 amino acids. CDR3 in amino acids: CARPRDTSNEQYF. The CDR3 coding sequence is TGTGCCAGGCCCCGGGACACCTCCAACGAGCAGTACTTC.

V gene TRBV3-1 combines with J gene TRBJ2-5; 7 bases map to TRBD2. Germline CDR1 is LGHDT and CDR2 is YNNKEL (reference sequence). The CDR3 is 17 amino acids. The V segment lost 4 bases and the J segment 5 bases; nucleotides outside the gene matches: 16. The CDR3 nucleotides read TGTGCCAGCAGCCGCGTCAGACCGGGGGGAGGGCATGAGACCCAGTACTTC. Translating it yields CASSRVRPGGGHETQYF.

The rearrangement joins TRBV6-1 to TRBJ2-2; 9 bases map to TRBD1. Germline values: CDR1 MNHNS, CDR2 SASEGT. Trimming removed 5 bases from V and 6 bases from J; junction bases left unmatched: 10. The CDR3 is 16 residues long. Here the CDR3 DNA reads TGTGCCAGCAGTCCCTGGGACAGGGAATCGGCCGGGGAGCTGTTTTTT. As protein: CASSPWDRESAGELFF.

This clonotype has just one count. The chain links TRBV29-1 to TRBJ2-7; D possibly uses TRBD1 or TRBD2 (5 bases each). CDR1 SQVTM and CDR2 ANQGSEA come from the germline V gene. The V and J ends lost 6 bases and 2 bases respectively, with 11 bases between them. This CDR3 region has 12 residues. The CDR3 reads CSVGADTYEQYF. The CDR3, as DNA: TGCAGCGTCGGGGCGGACACCTACGAGCAGTACTTC.

This chain joins TRBV29-1 and TRBJ2-7; 7 nucleotides agree with TRBD1. The CDR3 is 13 residues long. With V trimmed by 6 bases and J by 6 bases, 11 bases remained unmatched. Germline CDR1 SQVTM, CDR2 ANQGSEA. The CDR3 sequence is CSVSRQGETEQYF. CDR3 DNA: TGCAGCGTGTCGCGGCAGGGGGAAACCGAGCAGTACTTC.

The V call is TRBV12-3 or TRBV12-4, the J call TRBJ2-5; D may be TRBD1 (6 bases). The CDR3 runs 13 residues. V was pared by 2 bases and J by 5 bases, with 9 bases between. CDR3 protein: CASSLRDRETQYF. In DNA form, the CDR3 reads TGTGCCAGCAGTTTACGCGACAGGGAGACCCAGTACTTC.

The table lists this clonotype with a count of one. J is TRBJ2-6 and V is TRBV7-9, with 8 bases matching TRBD2. Germline values: CDR1 SEHNR, CDR2 FQNEAQ (reference sequence). V was clipped by 11 bases and J by 2 bases; unmatched bases: 2. This CDR3 has 13 residues. The CDR3 reads CAGSGAGANVLTF. For the CDR3, the DNA is TGTGCCGGTAGCGGGGCTGGGGCCAACGTCCTGACTTTC. The whole variable domain, remainder taken from reference TRBV7-9 and TRBJ2-6, is DTGVSQNPRHKITKRGQNVTFRCDPISEHNRLYWYRQTLGQGPEFLTYFQNEAQLEKSRLLSDRFSAERPKGSFSTLEIQRTEQGDSAMYLCAGSGAGANVLTFGAGSRLTVL.

The chain is built from TRBV2 and TRBJ1-1, with 7 bases fitting TRBD1. Per germline, CDR1 SNHLY and CDR2 FYNNEI. The length of the CDR3 is 15 residues. V was pared by 5 bases and J by 2 bases, with 8 bases of the junction left unmatched. CDR3 loop: CASSPRTGLNTEAFF. The CDR3 DNA reads as TGTGCCAGCAGTCCCCGGACAGGTTTAAACACTGAAGCTTTCTTT.

The V call is TRBV7-2, the J call TRBJ2-1; D might be TRBD1 or TRBD2, each matching 5 bases. This CDR3 comprises 15 residues. From germline, CDR1 is SGHTA and CDR2 FQGNSA. V gave up 5 bases and J gave up 5 bases, with 16 bases separating them. Written as DNA, the CDR3 is TGTGCCAGCAGCCGATCCGGGACGGTCAACAATGAGCAGTTCTTC. This sequence encodes CASSRSGTVNNEQFF.